The present entry profiles one T cell receptor (beta chain) with its context. These data come from a study of blood T cell repertoires in COVID-19. For the study at large: Sample material is recorded as cDNA or gDNA derived from T cells, B-cell-depleted T cells, or PBMCs.

The length of the CDR3 is 14 residues. V lost 4 bases and J 0 bases, leaving 6 bases between the germline ends. From germline, CDR1 is MNHEY and CDR2 SVGAGI. Clones were read by immunoSEQ multiplex PCR, and TCRdb kept only the in-frame ones, dropping some. The sample shows fewer than 150,000 clones, approximately 70% of them seen only once. The J gene is TRBJ2-2, the V gene TRBV6-5; a weak D match, TRBD1 (5 bases). The TCR sequence derives from a human donor with acute or convalescent COVID-19. The donor label of this sample is uncertain. Sequences were obtained from peripheral blood. CDR3 residues: CASSWTTNTGELFF. As DNA, the CDR3 is TGTGCCAGCAGTTGGACAACGAACACCGGGGAGCTGTTTTTT.